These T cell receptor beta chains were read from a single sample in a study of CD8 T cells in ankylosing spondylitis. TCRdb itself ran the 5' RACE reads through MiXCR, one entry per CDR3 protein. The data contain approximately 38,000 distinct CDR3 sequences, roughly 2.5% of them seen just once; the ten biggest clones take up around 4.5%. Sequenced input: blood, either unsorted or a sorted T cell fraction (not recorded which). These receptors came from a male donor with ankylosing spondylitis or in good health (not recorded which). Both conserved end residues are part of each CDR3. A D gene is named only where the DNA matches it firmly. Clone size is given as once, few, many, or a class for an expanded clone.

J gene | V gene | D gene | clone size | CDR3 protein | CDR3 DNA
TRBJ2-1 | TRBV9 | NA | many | CASSVEGVQFF | TGTGCCAGCAGCGTAGAAGGGGTGCAGTTCTTC
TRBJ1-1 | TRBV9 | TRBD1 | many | CASSAPGTGRNTEAFF | TGTGCCAGCAGCGCCCCCGGGACAGGGAGGAACACTGAAGCTTTCTTT
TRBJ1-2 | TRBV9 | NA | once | CASSAGTAFDGYTF | TGTGCCAGCAGCGCCGGGACCGCGTTCGATGGCTACACCTTC
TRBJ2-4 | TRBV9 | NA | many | CASSVSRENIQYF | TGTGCCAGCAGCGTGAGTCGGGAAAACATTCAGTACTTC
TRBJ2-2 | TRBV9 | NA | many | CASSDRGANTGELFF | TGTGCCAGCAGCGACCGGGGAGCCAACACCGGGGAGCTGTTTTTT
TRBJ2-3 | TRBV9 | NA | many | CASSVLALADTQYF | TGTGCCAGCAGCGTCCTAGCGTTGGCAGATACGCAGTATTTT
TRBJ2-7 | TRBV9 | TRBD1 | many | CASSVGQGAFYEQYF | TGTGCCAGCAGCGTAGGGCAGGGGGCGTTCTACGAGCAGTACTTC
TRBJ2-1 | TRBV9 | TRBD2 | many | CASSVGLAGEMSSYNEQFF | TGTGCCAGCAGCGTAGGCCTAGCGGGAGAAATGAGCTCCTACAATGAGCAGTTCTTC
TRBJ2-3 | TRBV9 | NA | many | CASSMGTDTQYF | TGTGCCAGCAGCATGGGTACAGATACGCAGTATTTT
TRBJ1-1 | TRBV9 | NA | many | CASSSRQINTEAFF | TGTGCCAGCAGCTCCCGACAGATCAACACTGAAGCTTTCTTT
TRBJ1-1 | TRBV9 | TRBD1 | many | CASSPTGGTEAFF | TGTGCCAGCAGCCCTACAGGGGGGACTGAAGCTTTCTTT
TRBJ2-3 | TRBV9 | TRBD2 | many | CASSVVGSGSWDTQYF | TGTGCCAGCAGCGTAGTTGGTAGCGGGAGCTGGGATACGCAGTATTTT
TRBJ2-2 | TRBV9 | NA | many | CATKKDGGLNTGELFF | TGTGCCACCAAAAAGGACGGGGGGCTGAACACCGGGGAGCTGTTTTTT
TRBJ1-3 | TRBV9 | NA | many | CASSPRNGQNSGNTIYF | TGTGCCAGCAGCCCCCGAAATGGACAGAACTCTGGAAACACCATATATTTT
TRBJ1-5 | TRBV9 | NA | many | CASSGGYSNQPQHF | TGTGCCAGCAGCGGAGGTTATAGCAATCAGCCCCAGCATTTT
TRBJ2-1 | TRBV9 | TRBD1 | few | CASSPGGQGAGGEQFF | TGTGCCAGCAGCCCCGGAGGTCAGGGGGCTGGGGGTGAGCAGTTCTTC
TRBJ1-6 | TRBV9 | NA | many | CASSEGRTYNSPLHF | TGTGCCAGCAGCGAGGGACGGACCTATAATTCACCCCTCCACTTT
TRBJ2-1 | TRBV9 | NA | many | CASSLRHGVQDNEQFF | TGTGCCAGCAGCCTCCGCCATGGGGTTCAGGATAATGAGCAGTTCTTC
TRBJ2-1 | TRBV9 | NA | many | CASSVEPRYNEQFF | TGTGCCAGCAGCGTAGAGCCGAGATACAATGAGCAGTTCTTC
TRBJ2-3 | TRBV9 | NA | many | CASSVGAGLGDTQYF | TGTGCCAGCAGCGTAGGAGCGGGCTTAGGAGATACGCAGTATTTT
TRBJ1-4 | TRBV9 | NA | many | CASSSRTGAKNEKLFF | TGTGCCAGCAGCTCGCGGACTGGCGCTAAGAATGAAAAACTGTTTTTT
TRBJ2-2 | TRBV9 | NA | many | CASSVVSGNTGELFF | TGTGCCAGCAGCGTAGTGTCTGGGAACACCGGGGAGCTGTTTTTT
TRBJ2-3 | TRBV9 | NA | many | CASSAGETSTDTQYF | TGTGCCAGCAGCGCAGGGGAAACTAGCACAGATACGCAGTATTTT
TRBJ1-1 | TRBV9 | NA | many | CASSVGLGQMNTEAFF | TGTGCCAGCAGCGTAGGATTGGGGCAGATGAACACTGAAGCTTTCTTT
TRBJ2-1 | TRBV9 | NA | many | CASRVSGDSYNEQFF | TGTGCCAGCAGGGTCAGCGGAGACTCCTACAATGAGCAGTTCTTC
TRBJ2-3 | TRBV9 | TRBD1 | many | CASSVSPQGAGTDTQYF | TGTGCCAGCAGCGTAAGCCCCCAGGGGGCTGGCACAGATACGCAGTATTTT
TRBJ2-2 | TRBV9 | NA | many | CASSVDWNTGELFF | TGTGCCAGCAGCGTAGATTGGAACACCGGGGAGCTGTTTTTT
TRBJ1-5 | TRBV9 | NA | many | CASSQGFNQPQHF | TGTGCCAGCAGCCAGGGGTTCAATCAGCCCCAGCATTTT
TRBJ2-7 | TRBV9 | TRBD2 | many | CASSVLSGTRIYEQYF | TGTGCCAGCAGCGTATTATCCGGGACTAGAATCTACGAGCAGTACTTC
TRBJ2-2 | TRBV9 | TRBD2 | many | CASSAELAGTLGELFF | TGTGCCAGCAGCGCCGAATTAGCGGGAACGCTGGGGGAGCTGTTTTTT
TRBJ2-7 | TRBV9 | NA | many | CASSVGGTGSYEQYF | TGTGCCAGCAGCGTAGGAGGGACGGGGTCCTACGAGCAGTACTTC
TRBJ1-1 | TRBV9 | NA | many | CASSVDPKNTEAFF | TGTGCCAGCAGCGTAGACCCGAAGAACACTGAAGCTTTCTTT
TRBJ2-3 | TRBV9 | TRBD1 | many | CASSVEGGGRGPHTQYF | TGTGCCAGCAGCGTAGAAGGGGGCGGCAGGGGGCCTCACACGCAGTATTTT
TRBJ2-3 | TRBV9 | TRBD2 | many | CASGLAGPTDTQYF | TGTGCCAGCGGACTAGCGGGACCCACAGATACGCAGTATTTT
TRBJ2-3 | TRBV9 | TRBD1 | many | CASSGWDRGHEDTQYF | TGTGCCAGCAGCGGCTGGGACAGGGGGCACGAAGATACGCAGTATTTT